One and the same sample provided the 29 T cell receptor beta chains below, sequenced in a study of T cells in Graves' hyperthyroidism and ophthalmopathy. The TCR beta CDR3 regions underwent amplification using RNA transcripts as the source. The HTBI set primed first-round TCR CDR3 RT-PCR. A single record per CDR3 protein comes from TCRdb applying MiXCR to the multiplex PCR reads. The sample has approximately 590,000 distinct CDR3 sequences; 15% to 18% are singletons. The specimen was blood. These receptors all come from a woman in her twenties or thirties with Graves' hyperthyroidism.

This clonotype was recorded at least ten times. The CDR3 DNA follows: TGTGCCTGGGTAAGGTTTGGGAACACTGAAGCTTTCTTT. It yields the protein CAWVRFGNTEAFF. The chain carries TRBV30 and TRBJ1-1; D is uncertain. V was clipped by 5 bases and J by 1 base, with 11 bases between them. The CDR3 loop spans 13 amino acids. Germline V CDR1 and CDR2: GTSNPN, SVGIG (reference sequence).

The sample holds many counts of this clonotype. The chain uses TRBV3-1 and TRBJ1-2, with D possibly TRBD1 on 6 matching bases. CDR1 is LGHDT, CDR2 YNNKEL, per germline (reference sequence). The CDR3 spans 14 residues. V was trimmed by 0 bases and J by 5 bases, leaving 10 bases between them. CDR3 nucleotides: TGTGCCAGCAGCCAAGACAGGGGAAGATATGGCTACACCTTC. Its translation is CASSQDRGRYGYTF.

The chain employs TRBV4-1 and TRBJ2-1, with 8 bases matching TRBD1. Losses at the gene ends were 0 bases for V and 8 bases for J; bases not matched to a gene: 18. Germline-derived CDR1 and CDR2 are MGHRA and YSYEKL. This CDR3 has 19 amino acids. Here the CDR3 reads CASSQEGGLGRGPIDEQFF. The CDR3 nucleotides read TGCGCCAGCAGCCAAGAGGGCGGACTCGGCAGGGGGCCCATCGATGAGCAGTTCTTC.

In this sample, this clonotype turned up many times. CDR3: CASGLPPGLENTGELFF. The CDR3 nucleotides read TGTGCTAGTGGTTTACCCCCCGGACTAGAGAACACCGGGGAGCTGTTTTTT. This sequence joins TRBV12-5 and TRBJ2-2; the match to TRBD2 covers 7 bases. This CDR3 comprises 17 residues. Germline V lookup: CDR1 LGHNT, CDR2 FRNRAP. Unmatched junction bases numbered 8, after V lost 3 bases and J lost 1 base.

The chain recombines TRBV28 with TRBJ1-3; D uncertain. Germline CDR1 MDHEN, CDR2 SYDVKM. Trimming pared 6 bases from V and 6 bases from J, leaving 15 bases between. CDR3 length: 14 residues. The CDR3 region has the DNA TGTGCCAGCAGCGGTGCACCTCGGGTAAACACCATATATTTT. This gives the protein CASSGAPRVNTIYF.

This clonotype was seen ten or more times. The rearrangement links TRBV3-1 to TRBJ1-5; the D gene is possibly TRBD1 (5 bases). Germline V gives CDR1 LGHDT, CDR2 YNNKEL (reference sequence). The CDR3 is made up of 14 amino acids. With 2 bases removed from V and 6 bases from J, the gap between germline ends came to 11 bases. The CDR3 protein is CASSQSVGGQPQHF. In DNA, the CDR3 is TGTGCCAGCAGCCAATCGGTCGGGGGTCAGCCCCAGCATTTT.

This clonotype was found many times. The J gene is TRBJ2-1, the V gene TRBV27, with 14 bases identical to TRBD2. Germline lookup yields CDR1 MNHEY and CDR2 SMNVEV (reference sequence). V lost 5 bases and J lost 13; bases outside the gene matches: 13. CDR3 length equals 16 residues. CDR3 in amino acids: CASSGVGLAGAAIQFF. The CDR3 DNA reads TGTGCCAGCAGTGGGGTGGGACTAGCGGGAGCCGCGATTCAGTTCTTC.

This clonotype was observed many times. This chain links TRBV3-1 with TRBJ2-1; TRBD2 matches 7 bases. CDR3 length: 16 amino acids. Germline lookup yields CDR1 LGHDT and CDR2 YNNKEL (reference sequence). The ends lost 2 bases at V and 2 bases at J; junction bases unmatched: 6. CDR3 in DNA: TGTGCCAGCAGCCAACGAGGTGGGAGGGCCTACAATGAGCAGTTCTTC. This translates into CASSQRGGRAYNEQFF.

The V gene is TRBV12-3 or TRBV12-4, the J gene TRBJ2-1; 8 nucleotides agree with TRBD2. V lost 2 bases, J lost 4 bases, and 7 bases stayed unmatched. The CDR3 totals 16 residues. CDR3 in DNA: TGTGCCAGCAGTTTAAATGCCGGGAGGGGATACAATGAGCAGTTCTTC. This codes for CASSLNAGRGYNEQFF.

This clonotype was recorded at least ten times. J is TRBJ2-1 and V is TRBV28, with TRBD2 identical over 13 bases. Germline loops: CDR1 MDHEN, CDR2 SYDVKM. J gave up 9 bases and V 5 bases, and 7 bases lay outside the gene matches. CDR3 length: 15 amino acids. The chain's CDR3 is CASSAGLAGLSEQFF. Here the CDR3 DNA reads TGTGCCAGCAGTGCGGGACTAGCGGGATTAAGTGAGCAGTTCTTC.

In this sample, this clonotype turned up a few times. V usage is TRBV7-9 and J usage is TRBJ2-3; 9 bases align to TRBD1. CDR1 and CDR2 from the germline V gene are SEHNR and FQNEAQ (reference sequence). The CDR3 has 17 residues. The V segment lost 3 bases and the J segment 0 bases; nucleotides outside the gene matches: 7. CDR3 region: CASSLTTGTGSTDTQYF. The CDR3 nucleotides are TGTGCCAGCAGCTTGACTACCGGGACAGGGAGCACAGATACGCAGTATTTT. Combining the CDR3 with reference TRBV7-9 and TRBJ2-3 gives the whole variable domain DTGVSQNPRHKITKRGQNVTFRCDPISEHNRLYWYRQTLGQGPEFLTYFQNEAQLEKSRLLSDRFSAERPKGSFSTLEIQRTEQGDSAMYLCASSLTTGTGSTDTQYFGPGTRLTVL.

Many counts were recorded for this clonotype. The rearrangement joins TRBV5-5 to TRBJ2-5, with D possibly called TRBD1 or TRBD2 (5 bases each). Trimming left V 2 bases short and J 3 bases short, with 14 bases between. The CDR3 is made up of 15 amino acids. From germline, CDR1 is SGHKS and CDR2 YYEKEE (reference sequence). The CDR3 here is CASSLGGAGEETQYF. CDR3 DNA: TGTGCCAGCAGCTTAGGTGGGGCGGGCGAAGAGACCCAGTACTTC.

In this sample, this clonotype turned up many times. The chain uses TRBV20-1 and TRBJ2-1; the match to TRBD2 covers 9 bases. This CDR3 has 16 residues. Germline V gene data show CDR1 as DFQATT and CDR2 as SNEGSKA (reference sequence). V gave up 3 bases and J gave up 0 bases; unmatched junction bases: 6. In DNA, the CDR3 is TGCAGTGCTAGCCTAGCGGGGATAAGCTCCTACAATGAGCAGTTCTTC. This translates into CSASLAGISSYNEQFF.

In this sample, this clonotype turned up a few times. The J gene is TRBJ2-5, the V gene TRBV9, with D possibly matching TRBD1 (6 bases). The CDR3 has 14 residues. Germline CDR1 SGDLS, CDR2 YYNGEE. V shed 3 bases and J shed 3 bases, with 12 bases lying between them. The CDR3 nucleotides read TGTGCCAGCAGCGCCATGGGGGCGGAAGAGACCCAGTACTTC. Translation gives CASSAMGAEETQYF.

Ten or more counts support this clonotype. The genes are TRBV20-1 and TRBJ1-1; D gene unclear. Germline loops: CDR1 DFQATT, CDR2 SNEGSKA (reference sequence). V dropped 0 bases and J dropped 1 base, with 9 bases sitting between them. The CDR3 covers 14 residues. In nucleotides, the CDR3 is TGCAGTGCTAGAGATGCAGTTTCGAACACTGAAGCTTTCTTT. This translates into CSARDAVSNTEAFF.

This clonotype was seen many times. The V and J genes are TRBV20-1 and TRBJ2-1; 10 bases fit TRBD2. Unmatched junction bases numbered 6, after V lost 6 bases and J lost 7 bases. Germline CDR1 is DFQATT and CDR2 is SNEGSKA (reference sequence). The CDR3 spans 13 residues. CDR3 amino acids: CSAEREGPNEQFF. In DNA form, the CDR3 reads TGCAGTGCCGAGCGGGAGGGACCAAATGAGCAGTTCTTC.

This clonotype occurred many times. The chain links TRBV27 to TRBJ1-5; D gene ambiguous. Trimming left V 6 bases short and J 2 bases short, with 8 bases between. Germline assignment: CDR1 MNHEY and CDR2 SMNVEV (reference sequence). The CDR3 contains 13 residues. CDR3 in DNA: TGTGCCAGCAGACTGAGGGGCAATCAGCCCCAGCATTTT. This gives the protein CASRLRGNQPQHF.

Points on this clonotype: Possible read error: a much larger clone is one base away. This chain uses TRBV6-2 or TRBV6-3 with TRBJ2-7, with D possibly being TRBD1 (6 bases). The V end was cut by 4 bases, the J end by 1 base, with 17 bases between. Germline V gives CDR1 MNHEY, CDR2 SVGEGT. The CDR3 runs 16 residues. CDR3 in amino acids: CASSCSKPDRSYEQYF. CDR3 in DNA: TGTGCCAGCAGTTGCTCGAAACCCGACAGGTCCTACGAGCAGTACTTC.

This clonotype was found many times. The rearrangement joins TRBV20-1 to TRBJ2-3; 12 nucleotides match TRBD2. Trimming at V came to 4 bases and at J to 3 bases, leaving 5 bases not matched to a gene. Germline CDR1 is DFQATT and CDR2 is SNEGSKA (reference sequence). The CDR3 has 15 residues. In DNA, the CDR3 is TGCAGTGCTATAGGACTAGCGGGGAGTACAGATACGCAGTATTTT. Encoded protein: CSAIGLAGSTDTQYF.

In this sample, this clonotype turned up many times. This chain links TRBV11-2 with TRBJ1-6; 8 positions match TRBD1. CDR3 size: 15 residues. The germline CDR1 and CDR2 sequences are SGHAT and FQNNGV. V dropped 5 bases and J dropped 8; count of bases not matched to a gene: 8. Written as DNA, the CDR3 is TGTGCCAGCAGCCCCGTTGGACAGGGCGATTCACCCCTCCACTTT. It is translated as CASSPVGQGDSPLHF. Supplemented by reference TRBV11-2 and TRBJ1-6, the full variable domain reads EAGVAQSPRYKIIEKRQSVAFWCNPISGHATLYWYQQILGQGPKLLIQFQNNGVVDDSQLPKDRFSAERLKGVDSTLKIQPAKLEDSAVYLCASSPVGQGDSPLHFGNGTRLTVT.

The chain links TRBV18 to TRBJ1-5; a possible D gene is TRBD1 (6 bases). The CDR3 totals 14 residues. Germline CDR1 is KGHSH and CDR2 is LQKENI. V dropped 3 bases and J dropped 4 bases, with 10 bases sitting between them. CDR3 loop: CASSPGTLNQPQHF. CDR3 DNA: TGTGCCAGCTCACCGGGGACACTTAATCAGCCCCAGCATTTT.

This clonotype was seen a few times. The chain combines TRBV27 with TRBJ2-3; D may be TRBD1 or TRBD2 (6 bases each). The CDR3 extends over 16 amino acids. Germline V CDR1 and CDR2: MNHEY, SMNVEV (reference sequence). V lost 3 bases and J lost 8, with 21 bases in between. CDR3 sequence reads: CASSLRTPEEGGTQYF. CDR3 in DNA: TGTGCCAGCAGTTTGAGGACCCCGGAGGAGGGGGGTACGCAGTATTTT.

In this sample, this clonotype turned up a few times. This may come from a read error, since a much larger clone is one base off. V gene TRBV28 combines with J gene TRBJ2-7, with a tentative D call TRBD1 (6 bases). The CDR3 loop spans 17 amino acids. V was shortened by 3 bases and J by 2 bases, with 20 bases between the two germline ends. Germline CDR1 MDHEN, CDR2 SYDVKM. CDR3 in amino acids: CASSFTGGSGAPYEQYF. CDR3 DNA sequence: TGTGCCAGCAGTTTTACCGGTGGGTCAGGGGCCCCCTACGAGCAGTACTTC.

This clonotype was seen at least ten times. This chain links TRBV5-1 with TRBJ1-1; TRBD1 matches at 7 bases. Losses at the gene ends were 6 bases for V and 0 bases for J; bases not matched to a gene: 5. The CDR3 is 14 amino acids. Germline V gives CDR1 SGHRS, CDR2 YFSETQ. The CDR3 nucleotides read TGCGCCAGCAACTCACAGGGGATGAACACTGAAGCTTTCTTT. Translating gives CASNSQGMNTEAFF.

This clonotype was picked up a small number of times. V is TRBV15 and J is TRBJ2-2, with 8 bases lining up with TRBD2. With V trimmed by 0 bases and J by 10 bases, 10 bases remained unmatched. The germline gives CDR1 LNHNV, CDR2 YYDKDF (reference sequence). There are 16 residues in the CDR3. DNA of the CDR3: TGTGCCACCAGCAGAGAGGGGCGACTAGCGACGCCGGAGCTGTTTTTT. Translation gives CATSREGRLATPELFF.

As concerns this clonotype: A read error may explain this, as a much larger clone is one base away. The chain is built from TRBV12-3 or TRBV12-4 and TRBJ2-7, with 8 positions matching TRBD1. The end of the DNA is better explained by TRBJ2-1, so the J call may be wrong. The CDR3 spans 14 residues. The CDR3 loop is CASRGTGAFYEQFF. The CDR3 region has the DNA TGTGCCAGCAGGGGGACAGGAGCCTTCTACGAGCAGTTCTTC.

The rearrangement joins TRBV27 to TRBJ2-7; 9 bases are a match to TRBD1. Per the germline V gene, CDR1 is MNHEY and CDR2 is SMNVEV (reference sequence). The CDR3 consists of 14 residues. With V trimmed by 9 bases and J by 2 bases, 8 bases remained unmatched. This CDR3 reads CASRLGDRAYEQYF. The CDR3 nucleotides read TGTGCCAGTCGCCTGGGGGACAGGGCCTACGAGCAGTACTTC.

This clonotype was picked up many times. The V call is TRBV20-1, the J call TRBJ2-5; D is possibly TRBD2 (5 bases). Germline CDR1 and CDR2: DFQATT and SNEGSKA (reference sequence). The CDR3 loop spans 15 amino acids. Trimming stripped 6 bases from V and 4 bases from J, with 21 bases between. CDR3 sequence reads: CSAGRVGDVSETQYF. As DNA, the CDR3 is TGCAGTGCGGGTCGAGTGGGAGATGTATCAGAGACCCAGTACTTC.

This clonotype was counted many times. The chain has TRBV7-2 and TRBJ1-4; possibly TRBD1 for D (5 bases). V was pared by 1 base and J by 7 bases, with 10 bases between. From germline, CDR1 is SGHTA and CDR2 FQGNSA. The CDR3 extends over 14 amino acids. In DNA form, the CDR3 reads TGTGCCAGCAGCTTAGATGGGAGGGGTGAAAAACTGTTTTTT. Protein: CASSLDGRGEKLFF.